Shown below are 8 T cell receptor beta chains from a single sample sequenced in a study of T cell responses to AZD1222 COVID-19 vaccine (dated by TCRdb to about 2021). The time point label for this specimen denotes: about 28 days (+/-7) after the second vaccine dose. The library came from the immunoSEQ multiplex PCR assay. The source is immuneACCESS, and TCRdb retained only in-frame sequences with V and J called. Part of the clones is not carried over; for the studies checked, unresolved V genes explain less than half of this, and the remainder is unexplained. This sample gives roughly 30,000 clones in total; approximately 80% of them show up just once. Jointly, the top ten make up around 4% of the sample. Sequencing used peripheral blood, obtained 28 days after the second AZD1222 dose. The origin of the receptors is an adult who received the AZD1222 COVID-19 vaccine.

V usage is TRBV7-2 and J usage is TRBJ2-5, with D possibly being TRBD2 (6 bases). Deletions cut 2 bases from V and 2 bases from J, with 15 bases between. The length of the CDR3 is 16 residues. CDR1 is SGHTA and CDR2 is FQGNSA in the germline V gene. The CDR3, as DNA: TGTGCCAGCAGCTTAAACTGGAGGGAAGGTCAAGAGACCCAGTACTTC. Protein product: CASSLNWREGQETQYF. Full variable domain (remainder filled in from reference TRBV7-2 and TRBJ2-5): GAGVSQSPSNKVTEKGKDVELRCDPISGHTALYWYRQSLGQGLEFLIYFQGNSAPDKSGLPSDRFSAERTGGSVSTLTIQRTQQEDSAVYLCASSLNWREGQETQYFGPGTRLLVL.

This clone was picked up a small number of times. The chain joins TRBV6-5 to TRBJ1-5; D perhaps matches TRBD1 (5 bases). Deletions cut 7 bases from V and 7 bases from J, with 14 bases between. The CDR3 is 13 amino acids. Germline V lookup: CDR1 MNHEY, CDR2 SVGAGI. For the CDR3, the DNA is TGTGCCAGCATGGCAGGGTCACGCCAGCCCCAGCATTTT. Translated: CASMAGSRQPQHF.

This clone was seen only a few times. The junction does not match germline at one end; this may be a read error. This chain joins TRBV11-2 and TRBJ2-1; 7 bases align to TRBD2. This CDR3 contains 15 residues. Per the germline V gene, CDR1 is SGHAT and CDR2 is FQNNGV. CDR3 sequence reads: CASSLDSGNYNEQFF. CDR3 coding DNA: TGTGCCAGCAGCCTAGACAGCGGGAACTACAATGAGCAGTTCTTC.

V and J are TRBV5-1 and TRBJ2-5; no clear D gene. CDR1 and CDR2 from the germline V gene are SGHRS and YFSETQ. Trimming removed 0 bases from V and 1 base from J, with 13 bases in between. The CDR3 covers 16 residues. The CDR3 sequence: CASSLGPRQSQETQYF. CDR3 coding DNA: TGCGCCAGCAGCTTGGGGCCTCGACAATCCCAAGAGACCCAGTACTTC.

This clone was recorded only once. This chain links TRBV9 with TRBJ1-4; D gene ambiguous. The CDR3 spans 14 residues. V shed 3 bases and J shed 4 bases, with 10 bases lying between them. The germline CDR1 and CDR2 sequences are SGDLS and YYNGEE. CDR3 nucleotide sequence: TGTGCCAGCAGCGCCGGGCAGAATAATGAAAAACTGTTTTTT. Translated: CASSAGQNNEKLFF.

This chain uses TRBV12-3 or TRBV12-4 with TRBJ1-2, with a possible D match to TRBD1 (6 bases). V gave up 3 bases and J gave up 4 bases, with 9 bases separating them. The CDR3 consists of 13 residues. The CDR3 DNA reads as TGTGCCAGCAGTTTCAGGGGTGGCTATGGCTACACCTTC. Its translation is CASSFRGGYGYTF.

This rearrangement joins TRBV5-1 to TRBJ1-1; tentatively, D is TRBD1 (5 bases). The CDR3 length is 14 residues. The ends were cut back, 4 bases at V and 3 bases at J, with 13 bases in the middle. The germline V gene encodes CDR1 SGHRS and CDR2 YFSETQ. CDR3 sequence (DNA): TGCGCCAGCAGCCCTGCCGTGGGGGACACTGAAGCTTTCTTT. Protein sequence: CASSPAVGDTEAFF.

The chain uses TRBV19 and TRBJ1-5; D is undetermined. With 7 bases removed from V and 1 base from J, the gap between germline ends came to 11 bases. The CDR3 loop spans 14 amino acids. Germline V gene lookup returns CDR1 LNHDA and CDR2 SQIVND (reference sequence). The CDR3 spells CASTFDGSNQPQHF. CDR3 DNA: TGTGCCAGTACCTTTGACGGGAGCAATCAGCCCCAGCATTTT.